The clone carrying this TCR beta chain has ten or more counts. The antigen remains unidentified. V lost 0 bases, J lost 7 bases, and 8 bases stayed unmatched. Germline V gene sequence: CDR1 SGHVS, CDR2 FQNEAQ. The CDR3 spans 15 residues. The entry originates in a study of T cells after yellow fever vaccination. MiXCR was run by TCRdb on the 5' RACE reads, yielding one entry per CDR3 protein. The sample records under 150,000 distinct CDR3 sequences, 7.7% being singletons. Study observations and caveats: Once the booster was given, most primary-vaccination clones reappeared, at about 95% for CD4 and approximately 88% for CD8. Contaminating bulk clonotypes could be abundant in FACS-sorted repertoires.

The rearrangement joins TRBV7-8 to TRBJ2-7, with 8 bases aligning to TRBD1. The input for sequencing was CD4+ T cells sorted from PBMCs, taken 5 days after the yellow fever booster vaccination. The TCR comes from a young man who received the YFV17D yellow fever vaccine. The CDR3 region has the DNA TGTGCCAGCAGCTTAGCGGGGGGACAGGTCGGAGAGCAGTACTTC. Protein: CASSLAGGQVGEQYF.